The present entry profiles one T cell receptor beta chain with its context. This entry is derived from a study of blood T cell repertoires in COVID-19. At the level of the study: Donors in the United States, Italy and Spain gave samples during acute or convalescent COVID-19.

Authors' analysis steps: For nucleated cells, counts were estimated from reference gene primer amplification. Profiled with immunoSEQ multiplex PCR; TCRdb holds only in-frame clones, not every one. V and J calls and clone size are given by that table; D and trimming were obtained from the DNA. Of about 150,000 clones in the sample, approximately 84% were seen once. This clonotype was sampled from a human donor in a cohort sampled during active COVID-19. What was sequenced was peripheral blood.

The CDR3 DNA reads as TGTGCCAGCAGCCAAGCATCCCTAGCGGGGGATGGTGAGACCCAGTACTTC. Its translation is CASSQASLAGDGETQYF. The chain uses TRBV3-1 (or the pseudogene TRBV3-2) and TRBJ2-5, with 10 bases lining up with TRBD2. Germline V lookup: CDR1 LGHDT, CDR2 YNNKEL (reference sequence). The V gene end was trimmed by 1 base and the J gene end by 5 bases; junction bases not matched to a gene: 10. This CDR3 region has 17 residues.